These 25 T cell receptor beta chains came from one sample sequenced in a study of vaccination and CD4 T cells after COVID-19. These receptors' targets are unknown. The Oncomine TCR Beta short-read assay sequenced DNA from cultured CD4+ T cells. TCRdb processed the PCR reads anew with MiXCR; each CDR3 protein has one entry. The sample shows around 13,000 distinct CDR3 sequences, approximately 25% of them seen only once. Treatment meaning: roughly ten-day PBMC culture with coronavirus spike peptide pools or control peptides (ViraFEST assay). This sample comprised CD4+ T cells from blood, cultured in vitro, obtained after SARS-CoV-2 vaccination. All receptors derive from a human donor who had recovered from COVID-19.

In its sample, this clonotype was seen a few times. CDR3 loop: CASSRAPGQREEQYF. DNA of the CDR3: TGTGCCAGCAGCCGCGCACCGGGACAGCGGGAGGAGCAGTACTTC. The chain carries TRBV7-3 and TRBJ2-7, with a weak D call TRBD2 (8 bases). In germline, CDR1 is SGHTA, CDR2 FQGTGA. The length of the CDR3 is 15 residues. V gave up 5 bases and J gave up 7 bases, with 21 bases separating them.

A few counts support this clonotype. This sequence joins TRBV20-1 and TRBJ1-5; 7 nucleotides line up with TRBD1. The CDR3 is 22 residues long. Trimming cost V 0 bases and J 0 bases; bases outside gene matches: 23. CDR1 and CDR2 from the germline V gene are DFQATT and SNEGSKA (reference sequence). The DNA for the CDR3 is TGCAGTGCTAGAGATAGGCCCATACAGGGGCCAGGGGATCCCTATAGCAATCAGCCCCAGCATTTT. Encoded protein: CSARDRPIQGPGDPYSNQPQHF.

This chain links TRBV19 with TRBJ2-7, with D unresolved. The germline CDR1 and CDR2 sequences are LNHDA and SQIVND (reference sequence). The V end was cut by 6 bases, the J end by 4 bases, with 16 bases between. The CDR3 sequence is 14 residues long. The CDR3 here is CASSPKRHEYEQYF. CDR3 DNA: TGTGCCAGTAGCCCAAAACGGCACGAATACGAGCAGTACTTC.

This clonotype was seen only a few times. This chain links TRBV21-1 with TRBJ2-5; TRBD1 was called by the table and not checked on the DNA. TRBV21-1 is an annotated pseudogene. CDR3 length: 15 amino acids. The CDR3 nucleotides read TGTGCCAGCAGCTCCCACATGGGACAGCAAGAGACCCAGTACTTC. Translation: CASSSHMGQQETQYF.

This clonotype was picked up a small number of times. The chain joins TRBV19 to TRBJ1-5, with D perhaps matching TRBD1 (5 bases). There are 16 residues in the CDR3. The V gene lost 6 bases and the J gene lost 0 bases, with 15 bases spanning the gap. Germline CDR1 reads LNHDA; CDR2 reads SQIVND (reference sequence). This CDR3 reads CASSLGGGHSNQPQHF. The CDR3 nucleotides read TGTGCCAGTAGCCTTGGGGGGGGTCATAGCAATCAGCCCCAGCATTTT.

The rearrangement joins TRBV5-1 to TRBJ2-1, with 9 bases aligning to TRBD2. Germline-derived CDR1 and CDR2 are SGHRS and YFSETQ. Trimming removed 5 bases from V and 8 bases from J; junction bases left unmatched: 11. The CDR3 totals 15 residues. CDR3 sequence reads: CASRWGSGRADEQFF. CDR3 nucleotide sequence: TGCGCCAGCAGGTGGGGTAGCGGGAGAGCAGATGAGCAGTTCTTC.

The genes are TRBV24-1 and TRBJ2-7, with 9 bases matching TRBD2. Germline values: CDR1 KGHDR, CDR2 SFDVKD. V lost 3 bases and J lost 5; bases outside the gene matches: 10. The CDR3 length is 16 residues. The CDR3 DNA reads TGTGCCACCAGTGATCCAGAGGAGCGGGAGGACGACGAGCAGTACTTC. It yields the protein CATSDPEEREDDEQYF.

This chain joins TRBV28 and TRBJ2-1, with 8 bases that match TRBD2. Germline lookup yields CDR1 MDHEN and CDR2 SYDVKM. This CDR3 has 15 amino acids. The trim removed 6 bases at V and 6 bases at J, leaving 10 bases unmatched. As DNA, the CDR3 is TGTGCCAGCAGCCGTCGCCCCGGGACTAGCAATGAGCAGTTCTTC. Residues: CASSRRPGTSNEQFF.

J is TRBJ2-1 and V is TRBV20-1, with D tentatively TRBD1 (6 bases). Germline assignment: CDR1 DFQATT and CDR2 SNEGSKA (reference sequence). The ends were cut back, 0 bases at V and 4 bases at J, with 19 bases in the middle. CDR3 length: 17 amino acids. Written as DNA, the CDR3 is TGCAGTGCTAGAGAGAGGGGGTGGGCTAGTACTTACAATGAGCAGTTCTTC. It yields the protein CSARERGWASTYNEQFF.

This clonotype has only a few counts. The chain is built from TRBV7-8 and TRBJ2-7; TRBD1 aligns across 10 bases. Germline loops: CDR1 SGHVS, CDR2 FQNEAQ. CDR3 length: 17 amino acids. Trimming took 2 bases from V and 4 from J; bases not matched to a gene: 11. This chain's CDR3 is CASSLPRTGGMLYEQYF. The CDR3 nucleotides read TGTGCCAGCAGCTTACCCCGGACAGGGGGGATGTTGTACGAGCAGTACTTC.

This clonotype was seen a handful of times. This chain connects TRBV6-2 or TRBV6-3 to TRBJ2-5; unclear D gene. CDR1 and CDR2 (germline): MNHEY, SVGEGT. The V and J ends lost 6 bases and 5 bases respectively, with 16 bases between them. The CDR3 consists of 14 residues. The CDR3 nucleotides read TGTGCCAGCAGCAAACCTAAGTACCCTGAGACCCAGTACTTC. The encoded protein is CASSKPKYPETQYF.

The V call is TRBV30, the J call TRBJ2-7; weak D call: TRBD2 (7 bases). This CDR3 spans 12 amino acids. CDR1 GTSNPN and CDR2 SVGIG come from the germline V gene (reference sequence). Trimming left V 2 bases short and J 6 bases short, with 11 bases between. CDR3 residues: CAWSFRGGEQYF. The CDR3 DNA follows: TGTGCCTGGAGTTTTAGGGGGGGCGAGCAGTACTTC.

This clonotype is labeled medium-sized. The CDR3 coding sequence is TGTGCCAGCACAAACAGGGGGAACACCGGGGAGCTGTTTTTT. It translates to CASTNRGNTGELFF. The chain has TRBV27 and TRBJ2-2; 7 bases match TRBD1. Germline V gene lookup returns CDR1 MNHEY and CDR2 SMNVEV (reference sequence). This CDR3 spans 14 amino acids. V lost 7 bases to trimming and J lost 1 base; unmatched junction nucleotides: 3.

This clonotype was seen a few times. This rearrangement joins TRBV7-6 to TRBJ2-3; D remains ambiguous. From germline, CDR1 is SGHVS and CDR2 FNYEAQ. The CDR3 spans 15 residues. The V end was cut by 0 bases, the J end by 1 base, with 8 bases between. CDR3 residues: CASSLAATRTDTQYF. The CDR3 region has the DNA TGTGCCAGCAGCTTAGCGGCTACCCGCACAGATACGCAGTATTTT.

This chain connects TRBV12-5 to TRBJ2-7; 7 positions match TRBD2. In germline, CDR1 is LGHNT, CDR2 FRNRAP. CDR3 size: 15 residues. The trim removed 2 bases at V and 0 bases at J, leaving 4 bases unmatched. CDR3 region: CASGLWRGSSYEQYF. Written as DNA, the CDR3 is TGTGCTAGTGGTTTGTGGCGGGGGAGCTCCTACGAGCAGTACTTC.

The rearrangement links TRBV7-6 to TRBJ1-2, with D perhaps TRBD1 (5 bases). Germline values: CDR1 SGHVS, CDR2 FNYEAQ. The CDR3 spans 16 residues. V was pared by 5 bases and J by 4 bases, with 20 bases between. The CDR3 coding sequence is TGTGCCAGCAGCCCACAAGGAGGCGGGGCGATCTATGGCTACACCTTC. Its protein is CASSPQGGGAIYGYTF.

This clonotype was observed a handful of times. The chain joins TRBV7-9 to TRBJ1-4; D is uncertain. The CDR3 contains 14 residues. Germline CDR1 reads SEHNR; CDR2 reads FQNEAQ (reference sequence). Trimming removed 3 bases from V and 6 bases from J, with 11 bases in between. Written as DNA, the CDR3 is TGTGCCAGCAGCTTGGGGATAGCCCATGAAAAACTGTTTTTT. This gives the protein CASSLGIAHEKLFF.

The chain is built from TRBV11-2 and TRBJ1-1; D is undetermined. This CDR3 has 14 amino acids. Trimming cost V 3 bases and J 0 bases, with 8 bases left between them. CDR1 SGHAT and CDR2 FQNNGV come from the germline V gene. The DNA of the CDR3 is TGTGCCAGCAGCTTCGTCGGCTTGAACACTGAAGCTTTCTTT. It translates to CASSFVGLNTEAFF.

This chain uses TRBV6-1 with TRBJ1-4, with 9 positions matching TRBD1. Germline V gene sequence: CDR1 MNHNS, CDR2 SASEGT. J was trimmed by 5 bases and V by 6 bases; bases with no gene match: 7. This CDR3 spans 15 amino acids. The CDR3 reads CASSAAGTGNEKLFF. In DNA, the CDR3 is TGTGCCAGCAGCGCTGCCGGGACAGGGAATGAAAAACTGTTTTTT.

The chain uses TRBV6-1 and TRBJ1-1; unclear D gene. Germline V lookup: CDR1 MNHNS, CDR2 SASEGT. The CDR3 covers 14 residues. V lost 6 bases and J 5 bases, leaving 16 bases between the germline ends. Here the CDR3 DNA reads TGTGCCAGCAGGTTTGAGGCGAAATCGACTGAAGCTTTCTTT. It codes for CASRFEAKSTEAFF.

CDR3 amino acids: CASSPGTGRFGTEAFF. CDR3 sequence (DNA): TGCGCCAGCAGCCCTGGGACAGGGAGATTTGGCACTGAAGCTTTCTTT. The chain couples TRBV4-1 to TRBJ1-1, with 9 nucleotides matching TRBD1. The V gene's germline CDR1 is MGHRA and CDR2 YSYEKL. J was trimmed by 4 bases and V by 4 bases; bases with no gene match: 10. This CDR3 comprises 16 residues.

This sequence joins TRBV12-2 and TRBJ1-6; the DNA was not used to check the table's D call, TRBD1. TRBV12-2 is designated a pseudogene. This CDR3 comprises 15 residues. CDR3 DNA sequence: TGTGCAAGTCGCCCCTCTGAGGGGGGCGCTTCACCCCTCCACTTT. Translated, it gives CASRPSEGGASPLHF.

This chain joins TRBV7-8 and TRBJ1-1, with 7 nucleotides matching TRBD1. Per the germline V gene, CDR1 is SGHVS and CDR2 is FQNEAQ. Trimming cost V 2 bases and J 5 bases; bases outside gene matches: 5. The CDR3 is 14 amino acids. CDR3 sequence: CASSLQQGRTEAFF. The CDR3 coding sequence is TGTGCCAGCAGCTTACAACAGGGGAGGACTGAAGCTTTCTTT.

The chain combines TRBV4-1 with TRBJ2-7, with D hard to call. This CDR3 comprises 12 residues. CDR1 and CDR2 from the germline V gene are MGHRA and YSYEKL. V lost 3 bases, J lost 6 bases, and 9 bases lay in between. CDR3 amino acids: CASSHVEGEQYF. The CDR3, as DNA: TGCGCCAGCAGCCATGTGGAAGGCGAGCAGTACTTC.

A few counts support this clonotype. The CDR3 here is CASSQDPRGGRDQPQHF. The DNA for the CDR3 is TGCGCCAGCAGCCAAGATCCCAGGGGGGGTAGGGATCAGCCCCAGCATTTT. The V call is TRBV4-3, the J call TRBJ1-5; 7 nucleotides align to TRBD1. From germline, CDR1 is LGHNA and CDR2 YSLEER. The CDR3 sequence is 17 residues long. With 0 bases clipped from V and 5 bases from J, the junction kept 10 bases outside the gene matches.